The rows below give T cell receptor beta chains drawn from one sample of a study of T cell clonotyping in hematopoietic cell transplantation. TCRdb's copy holds only in-frame clones and misses some; the assay was immunoSEQ multiplex PCR. The table includes around 25,000 clones, more than 65% detected once. This specimen consisted of peripheral blood mononuclear cells, obtained before stem cell transplant. The receptors originated from an older woman with acute myeloid leukemia. Some clones in this sample may be carry-over from other donors' samples. Each CDR3 is given with its conserved first and last residue. A D gene is named only where the DNA matches it firmly. A clone size is listed for some rows: how often the clone was seen (once, few, many), or a class if it is expanded.

CDR3 DNA: TGTGCCAGCAGCCCCTTGACAGGGGCGGAAGAGACCCAGTACTTC; CDR3 protein: CASSPLTGAEETQYF; clone size: -; V gene: TRBV5-6; J gene: TRBJ2-5; D gene: TRBD1
CDR3 DNA: TGTGCCAGCAGCTTAGGTCAGATGAACACTGAAGCTTTCTTT; CDR3 protein: CASSLGQMNTEAFF; clone size: few; V gene: TRBV7-6; J gene: TRBJ1-1; D gene: -
CDR3 DNA: TGTGCCAGTAGGTCATCTTGGACTAGCGGCGAGCAGTACTTC; CDR3 protein: CASRSSWTSGEQYF; clone size: -; V gene: TRBV19; J gene: TRBJ2-7; D gene: TRBD2
CDR3 DNA: TGTGCCAGCAGCTCGGGACAGACTGCCTACGAGCAGTACTTC; CDR3 protein: CASSSGQTAYEQYF; clone size: -; V gene: TRBV7-8; J gene: TRBJ2-7; D gene: TRBD1
CDR3 DNA: TGTGCCAGCAGCGTAAACCCAAACACTGAAGCTTTCTTT; CDR3 protein: CASSVNPNTEAFF; clone size: once; V gene: TRBV9; J gene: TRBJ1-1; D gene: -
CDR3 DNA: TGTGCCAGCAGTGCCGGGACAAAATATGGCTACACCTTC; CDR3 protein: CASSAGTKYGYTF; clone size: -; V gene: TRBV6-4; J gene: TRBJ1-2; D gene: -
CDR3 DNA: TGTGCCAGCAGTGAAGCTGGTGGGAGCAATCAGCCCCAGCATTTT; CDR3 protein: CASSEAGGSNQPQHF; clone size: -; V gene: TRBV6-1; J gene: TRBJ1-5; D gene: -
CDR3 DNA: TGTGCCAGCAGCGGCGTAAACTATAGCAATCAGCCCCAGCATTTT; CDR3 protein: CASSGVNYSNQPQHF; clone size: -; V gene: TRBV21-1; J gene: TRBJ1-5; D gene: -
CDR3 DNA: TGCGCCAGCAGCTTGGACCAGGGCGGCAATCAGCCCCAGCATTTT; CDR3 protein: CASSLDQGGNQPQHF; clone size: once; V gene: TRBV5-1; J gene: TRBJ1-5; D gene: -
CDR3 DNA: TGTGCCAGCAGCTTAGTGTTGGGCACAGGGGTTCCCTCTGGGGCCAACGTCCTGACTTTC; CDR3 protein: CASSLVLGTGVPSGANVLTF; clone size: -; V gene: TRBV7-6; J gene: TRBJ2-6; D gene: TRBD1
CDR3 DNA: TGCGCCAGCAGCCCGGATACAGGGCTAGCCGCCACAGATACGCAGTATTTT; CDR3 protein: CASSPDTGLAATDTQYF; clone size: -; V gene: TRBV5-1; J gene: TRBJ2-3; D gene: -
CDR3 DNA: TGCGCCAGCAGCTCTGGGTGGTATGGCTACACCTTC; CDR3 protein: CASSSGWYGYTF; clone size: -; V gene: TRBV5-1; J gene: TRBJ1-2; D gene: -
CDR3 DNA: TGCGCCAGCAGCCAAGTGGGGACAGGCACCGGGGAGCTGTTTTTT; CDR3 protein: CASSQVGTGTGELFF; clone size: -; V gene: TRBV4-3; J gene: TRBJ2-2; D gene: TRBD1
CDR3 DNA: TGTGCCAGCGCGACAACGAGGGGTTCGGGAAACACCATATATTTT; CDR3 protein: CASATTRGSGNTIYF; clone size: -; V gene: TRBV14; J gene: TRBJ1-3; D gene: -
CDR3 DNA: TGTGCCAGCAGCTTGTATGAGGGCTTAAATTCACCCCTCCACTTT; CDR3 protein: CASSLYEGLNSPLHF; clone size: once; V gene: TRBV5-5; J gene: TRBJ1-6; D gene: -
CDR3 DNA: TGTGCCAGCAGCGGACCCGGGACTCTGAACACTGAAGCTTTCTTT; CDR3 protein: CASSGPGTLNTEAFF; clone size: -; V gene: TRBV9; J gene: TRBJ1-1; D gene: -
CDR3 DNA: TGTGCCAGCAGCCGGACTAGCGGGAACCACAATGAGCAGTTCTTC; CDR3 protein: CASSRTSGNHNEQFF; clone size: -; V gene: TRBV27; J gene: TRBJ2-1; D gene: TRBD2
CDR3 DNA: TGTGCCAGCAGTCTCCCGGGACCCATGAACACCGGGGAGCTGTTTTTT; CDR3 protein: CASSLPGPMNTGELFF; clone size: few; V gene: TRBV28; J gene: TRBJ2-2; D gene: -
CDR3 DNA: TGTGCCAGCAGCTTAGCGACAGGGGGCATGGAGACCCAGTACTTC; CDR3 protein: CASSLATGGMETQYF; clone size: once; V gene: TRBV7-9; J gene: TRBJ2-5; D gene: TRBD1
CDR3 DNA: TGTGCCAGTAGTTTCGACCCCAATAGCGGGGGTTACGAGCAGTACTTC; CDR3 protein: CASSFDPNSGGYEQYF; clone size: -; V gene: TRBV19; J gene: TRBJ2-7; D gene: TRBD2
CDR3 DNA: TGTGCCAGTAGTATCGGGGCCAGGTCCTACGAGCAGTACTTC; CDR3 protein: CASSIGARSYEQYF; clone size: -; V gene: TRBV19; J gene: TRBJ2-7; D gene: -
CDR3 DNA: TGCGCCAGCAGCTTGGAGCAGGGAGTCTACTACGAGCAGTACTTC; CDR3 protein: CASSLEQGVYYEQYF; clone size: -; V gene: TRBV5-1; J gene: TRBJ2-7; D gene: -
CDR3 DNA: TGTGCCAGCAGCGGATGGGGAGGCAATCAGCCCCAGCATTTT; CDR3 protein: CASSGWGGNQPQHF; clone size: -; V gene: TRBV5-6; J gene: TRBJ1-5; D gene: -
CDR3 DNA: TGTGCCAGCAGAAGGCATGGCTCCTACGAGCAGTACTTC; CDR3 protein: CASRRHGSYEQYF; clone size: -; V gene: TRBV25-1; J gene: TRBJ2-7; D gene: -
CDR3 DNA: TGTGCCAGCAGCTTCGGACGGACTAGCTCCTACAATGAGCAGTTCTTC; CDR3 protein: CASSFGRTSSYNEQFF; clone size: -; V gene: TRBV7-3; J gene: TRBJ2-1; D gene: TRBD2
CDR3 DNA: TGTGCCAGCAGCTTTACCAACTACGAGCAGTACTTC; CDR3 protein: CASSFTNYEQYF; clone size: few; V gene: TRBV7-2; J gene: TRBJ2-7; D gene: -
CDR3 DNA: TGCGCCAGCAGCCAACTAGGGGATGGCTACACCTTC; CDR3 protein: CASSQLGDGYTF; clone size: -; V gene: TRBV4-3; J gene: TRBJ1-2; D gene: -
CDR3 DNA: TGTGCCAGCAGCCCCCAGGACAGGGGCAGGCAGTACTTC; CDR3 protein: CASSPQDRGRQYF; clone size: -; V gene: TRBV7-2; J gene: TRBJ2-7; D gene: TRBD1
CDR3 DNA: TGCGCCAGCAGCTTACGCGGGCGGGGCACCGGGGAGCTGTTTTTT; CDR3 protein: CASSLRGRGTGELFF; clone size: -; V gene: TRBV5-1; J gene: TRBJ2-2; D gene: -
CDR3 DNA: TGTGCCAGCAGCTTAGAGAGGTACACTGGAAACACCATATATTTT; CDR3 protein: CASSLERYTGNTIYF; clone size: -; V gene: TRBV7-2; J gene: TRBJ1-3; D gene: -
CDR3 DNA: TGTGCCAGCAGGGCCGGGGTAAGCTCCTACGAGCAGTACTTC; CDR3 protein: CASRAGVSSYEQYF; clone size: -; V gene: TRBV2; J gene: TRBJ2-7; D gene: -
CDR3 DNA: TGTGCCAGCAGGGGGGGACAGGGGTTCCACGAGCAGTACTTC; CDR3 protein: CASRGGQGFHEQYF; clone size: -; V gene: TRBV28; J gene: TRBJ2-7; D gene: TRBD1
CDR3 DNA: TGTGCCAGTAGGGACAGGGGTAACACTGAAGCTTTCTTT; CDR3 protein: CASRDRGNTEAFF; clone size: -; V gene: TRBV19; J gene: TRBJ1-1; D gene: TRBD1
CDR3 DNA: TGTGCCAGCAGTTACGCGGGAGGGCACAATGAGCAGTTCTTC; CDR3 protein: CASSYAGGHNEQFF; clone size: -; V gene: TRBV6-5; J gene: TRBJ2-1; D gene: TRBD2
CDR3 DNA: TGCAGCGCCGGGGAGGGGATCGCAGATACGCAGTATTTT; CDR3 protein: CSAGEGIADTQYF; clone size: -; V gene: TRBV29-1; J gene: TRBJ2-3; D gene: TRBD2
CDR3 DNA: TGTGCCAGCAGCGTAGTGCGGGGGGGAAACACCGGGGAGCTGTTTTTT; CDR3 protein: CASSVVRGGNTGELFF; clone size: -; V gene: TRBV9; J gene: TRBJ2-2; D gene: TRBD2
CDR3 DNA: TGTGCCAGTAGGCCGGGACTAGCTGTCACCGGGGAGCTGTTTTTT; CDR3 protein: CASRPGLAVTGELFF; clone size: few; V gene: TRBV19; J gene: TRBJ2-2; D gene: TRBD2
CDR3 DNA: TGTGCCAGCAGCTTACGGGAATTGAGCACTGAAGCTTTCTTT; CDR3 protein: CASSLRELSTEAFF; clone size: -; V gene: TRBV7-9; J gene: TRBJ1-1; D gene: -
CDR3 DNA: TGTGCCAGCAGTTTTCACTTGGGGCTATTAGGCGCCTACGAGCAGTACTTC; CDR3 protein: CASSFHLGLLGAYEQYF; clone size: -; V gene: TRBV28; J gene: TRBJ2-7; D gene: -
CDR3 DNA: TGCGCCAGCAGCCCCAGAGAGACAGGGGGTCTGATCTCTGGGGCCAACGTCCTGACTTTC; CDR3 protein: CASSPRETGGLISGANVLTF; clone size: -; V gene: TRBV4-1; J gene: TRBJ2-6; D gene: TRBD1
CDR3 DNA: TGTGCCAGCAGCTTGAGCGGGGATAGCACAGATACGCAGTATTTT; CDR3 protein: CASSLSGDSTDTQYF; clone size: -; V gene: TRBV7-2; J gene: TRBJ2-3; D gene: TRBD2
CDR3 DNA: TGTGCCAGCAGTTCCAGGACCTACTCAGATACGCAGTATTTT; CDR3 protein: CASSSRTYSDTQYF; clone size: -; V gene: TRBV27; J gene: TRBJ2-3; D gene: -
CDR3 DNA: TGTGCCAGCATGGTCGGGAGAGGGTCCTACAATGAGCAGTTCTTC; CDR3 protein: CASMVGRGSYNEQFF; clone size: -; V gene: TRBV2; J gene: TRBJ2-1; D gene: -
CDR3 DNA: TGTGCCAGCAGCCCAACCTCCCGGGCAGAGACCCAGTACTTC; CDR3 protein: CASSPTSRAETQYF; clone size: -; V gene: TRBV7-3; J gene: TRBJ2-5; D gene: -
CDR3 DNA: TGTGCCAGCAGCGCCCAAGAGACCCAGTACTTC; CDR3 protein: CASSAQETQYF; clone size: -; V gene: TRBV7-2; J gene: TRBJ2-5; D gene: -
CDR3 DNA: TGTGCCAGTAGTATAGATGTGGAGGGTAGACAGCCCCAGCATTTT; CDR3 protein: CASSIDVEGRQPQHF; clone size: -; V gene: TRBV19; J gene: TRBJ1-5; D gene: -
CDR3 DNA: TGTGCCAGCAGCCCTGGCAGGGGGCACGAGGAGACCCAGTACTTC; CDR3 protein: CASSPGRGHEETQYF; clone size: -; V gene: TRBV5-6; J gene: TRBJ2-5; D gene: TRBD1
CDR3 DNA: TGTGCCAGCAGCATCTACACAGGGGCCAAAAACATTCAGTACTTC; CDR3 protein: CASSIYTGAKNIQYF; clone size: -; V gene: TRBV28; J gene: TRBJ2-4; D gene: -
CDR3 DNA: TGTGCCAGCAGCTTACGTTCGGCAGGTGGGGCCAACGTCCTGACTTTC; CDR3 protein: CASSLRSAGGANVLTF; clone size: -; V gene: TRBV7-8; J gene: TRBJ2-6; D gene: -
CDR3 DNA: TGTGCCAGCAGGCCGGGAGCAGGGGGCGCAGATACGCAGTATTTT; CDR3 protein: CASRPGAGGADTQYF; clone size: -; V gene: TRBV9; J gene: TRBJ2-3; D gene: TRBD1
CDR3 DNA: TGTGCCAGCAGCTTAGTTGGGCTAGCGATGTACTACGAGCAGTACTTC; CDR3 protein: CASSLVGLAMYYEQYF; clone size: -; V gene: TRBV7-2; J gene: TRBJ2-7; D gene: -
CDR3 DNA: TGTGCCAGCAGCCTTAGGGGGCGTAGCACTGAAGCTTTCTTT; CDR3 protein: CASSLRGRSTEAFF; clone size: -; V gene: TRBV7-3; J gene: TRBJ1-1; D gene: TRBD1
CDR3 DNA: TGCAGCGATCCCGGAGGGTCCAATCAGCCCCAGCATTTT; CDR3 protein: CSDPGGSNQPQHF; clone size: -; V gene: TRBV29-1; J gene: TRBJ1-5; D gene: -
CDR3 DNA: TGTGCCAGCAGCGTAGAACAGGGGCATGGCTACACCTTC; CDR3 protein: CASSVEQGHGYTF; clone size: -; V gene: TRBV9; J gene: TRBJ1-2; D gene: TRBD1
CDR3 DNA: TGCGCCAGCAGCCCGGGGGCATCGGCTAATGAAAAACTGTTTTTT; CDR3 protein: CASSPGASANEKLFF; clone size: -; V gene: TRBV5-1; J gene: TRBJ1-4; D gene: -